One sample yielded the 27 T cell receptor beta chains listed below, sequenced in a study of T cell changes during pregnancy in multiple sclerosis. Profiling relied on immunoSEQ multiplex PCR, and the TCRdb table lists in-frame clones only, not all of them. There are some 100,000 clones in the sample; 94% occur only once, and around 0.9% lies in the top ten. This material consisted of peripheral blood, taken before pregnancy. These receptors were obtained from a female donor with multiple sclerosis, enrolled in a pregnancy study.

The chain is built from TRBV9 and TRBJ2-1, with 10 nucleotides matching TRBD2. Germline values: CDR1 SGDLS, CDR2 YYNGEE. V shed 3 bases, J shed 2 bases, and the junction held 5 bases outside the gene matches. The CDR3 sequence is 16 residues long. The CDR3 DNA reads as TGTGCCAGCAGCGCCTATCTAGCGGGAGCCTACAATGAGCAGTTCTTC. Protein sequence: CASSAYLAGAYNEQFF.

V gene TRBV30 combines with J gene TRBJ2-2, with D perhaps TRBD1 (6 bases). The CDR3 is made up of 16 amino acids. Germline V lookup: CDR1 GTSNPN, CDR2 SVGIG (reference sequence). V lost 0 bases to trimming and J lost 1 base, with 12 bases between them. CDR3 protein: CAWSVVQGWNTGELFF. In DNA form, the CDR3 reads TGTGCCTGGAGTGTAGTACAGGGCTGGAACACCGGGGAGCTGTTTTTT. The full variable domain, its missing parts supplied by reference TRBV30 and TRBJ2-2, is SQTIHQWPATLVQPVGSPLSLECTVEGTSNPNLYWYRQAAGRGLQLLFYSVGIGQISSEVPQNLSASRPQDRQFILSSKKLLLSDSGFYLCAWSVVQGWNTGELFFGEGSRLTVL.

The chain carries TRBV5-4 and TRBJ2-7; D ambiguous. Per germline, CDR1 SGHNT and CDR2 YYREEE (reference sequence). V shed 2 bases and J shed 3 bases, with 6 bases lying between them. The CDR3 runs 12 residues. The CDR3 nucleotides are TGTGCCAGCAGCTTACAGAGCTACGAGCAGTACTTC. Residues: CASSLQSYEQYF.

This clone is a singleton in its sample. The V call is TRBV7-7, the J call TRBJ1-3, with D uncertain. CDR1 SSHAT and CDR2 FNYEAQ come from the germline V gene (reference sequence). Trimming pared 5 bases from V and 1 base from J, leaving 15 bases between. The CDR3 contains 16 residues. CDR3 residues: CASSPGGIPSGNTIYF. In DNA, the CDR3 is TGTGCCAGCAGCCCCGGAGGGATACCTTCTGGAAACACCATATATTTT.

This chain links TRBV29-1 with TRBJ1-2; D might be TRBD1 (5 bases). The CDR3 is 11 amino acids. Trimming left V 7 bases short and J 6 bases short, with 12 bases between. Germline V gene data show CDR1 as SQVTM and CDR2 as ANQGSEA. CDR3 amino acids: CSGVDNHGYTF. Written as DNA, the CDR3 is TGCAGCGGGGTGGACAACCATGGCTACACCTTC.

The chain has TRBV18 and TRBJ2-1; 14 nucleotides match TRBD2. After removal of 0 bases from V and 10 bases from J, the junction contained 5 bases not matched to a gene. Germline V gene data show CDR1 as KGHSH and CDR2 as LQKENI. This CDR3 is built from 16 residues. CDR3 in amino acids: CASSPPGLAGVDEQFF. DNA for the CDR3: TGTGCCAGCTCACCACCGGGACTAGCGGGAGTTGACGAGCAGTTCTTC.

This clone came up a few times. The rearrangement uses TRBV9 and TRBJ2-2, with D possibly TRBD1 on 5 matching bases. Trimming took 5 bases from V and 5 from J, leaving 10 bases between them. In germline, CDR1 is SGDLS, CDR2 YYNGEE. The CDR3 has 13 amino acids. The CDR3 reads CASRKKGTGELFF. CDR3 sequence (DNA): TGTGCCAGCAGGAAGAAGGGGACCGGGGAGCTGTTTTTT.

CDR3 sequence (DNA): TGCGCCAGCAGTGAGGGGGGCACAGATACGCAGTATTTT. Its translation is CASSEGGTDTQYF. The chain uses TRBV4-1 and TRBJ2-3; D possibly corresponds to TRBD1 (6 bases). This CDR3 is built from 13 residues. The germline V and J ends were trimmed by 6 bases and 1 base, with 8 bases remaining between them. CDR1 and CDR2 (germline): MGHRA, YSYEKL.

The V and J genes are TRBV18 and TRBJ1-2; D gene uncertain. Germline values: CDR1 KGHSH, CDR2 LQKENI. The V end was cut by 4 bases, the J end by 6 bases, with 6 bases between. The CDR3 runs 11 residues. The CDR3 spells CASSLSDGYTF. CDR3 nucleotide sequence: TGTGCCAGCTCACTGAGCGATGGCTACACCTTC.

The V and J genes are TRBV10-3 and TRBJ2-7; 8 bases map to TRBD2. The J segment lost 1 base and the V segment lost 2 bases, leaving 13 bases of the junction unmatched. This CDR3 region has 18 residues. Germline CDR1 and CDR2: ENHRY and SYGVKD. The chain's CDR3 is CAISEEPFAKRESYEQYF. The CDR3 DNA reads as TGTGCCATCAGTGAGGAGCCTTTCGCGAAGCGGGAGTCCTACGAGCAGTACTTC.

The chain employs TRBV10-3 and TRBJ2-7; 14 nucleotides agree with TRBD2. Germline CDR1 is ENHRY and CDR2 is SYGVKD. CDR3 length: 18 residues. J was trimmed by 0 bases and V by 5 bases; bases with no gene match: 9. Here the CDR3 reads CAISMGLAGAKSSYEQYF. The CDR3 DNA follows: TGTGCCATCAGTATGGGACTAGCGGGAGCGAAGAGCTCCTACGAGCAGTACTTC.

The V call is TRBV5-6, the J call TRBJ1-1; perhaps TRBD1 as D (6 bases). Germline CDR1 reads SGHDT; CDR2 reads YYEEEE. The V gene lost 1 base and the J gene lost 1 base, with 14 bases spanning the gap. The CDR3 spans 16 residues. The CDR3 spells CASSLTQGARNTEAFF. The CDR3 nucleotides read TGTGCCAGCAGCTTGACACAGGGAGCACGGAACACTGAAGCTTTCTTT.

This clone showed up just once. The chain has TRBV19 and TRBJ2-7, with TRBD2 matching over 8 bases. The trim removed 8 bases at V and 5 bases at J, leaving 5 bases unmatched. CDR1 is LNHDA and CDR2 is SQIVND in the germline V gene (reference sequence). The CDR3 runs to 12 residues. CDR3 residues: CASSGLANEQYF. CDR3 sequence (DNA): TGTGCCAGTTCCGGACTAGCCAACGAGCAGTACTTC.

The chain joins TRBV18 to TRBJ2-7, with a possible D match to TRBD1 (5 bases). Germline loops: CDR1 KGHSH, CDR2 LQKENI. This CDR3 has 13 residues. V lost 2 bases, J lost 5 bases, and 10 bases lay in between. The CDR3 sequence: CASSPRVRDEQYF. The CDR3 DNA reads as TGTGCCAGCTCACCAAGGGTCAGGGACGAGCAGTACTTC.

This clone was recorded once. The J gene is TRBJ2-7, the V gene TRBV20-1, with D perhaps TRBD1 (5 bases). CDR1 and CDR2 (germline): DFQATT, SNEGSKA (reference sequence). V was cut by 1 base and J by 11 bases, with 12 bases left in between. This CDR3 spans 11 amino acids. The DNA of the CDR3 is TGCAGTGCTAGAGGGGCCACCAGGGAGTACTTC. Its translation: CSARGATREYF.

V is TRBV7-9 and J is TRBJ2-7; no definite D call. The V end was cut by 1 base, the J end by 5 bases, with 12 bases between. The germline V gene has CDR1 SEHNR and CDR2 FQNEAQ (reference sequence). The CDR3 has 14 amino acids. The CDR3 bases are TGTGCCAGCAGCTTAGGGGCCTTCCTCGACGAGCAGTACTTC. This gives the protein CASSLGAFLDEQYF.

J is TRBJ2-7 and V is TRBV19; D not certain. CDR3 length: 14 residues. The germline V gene has CDR1 LNHDA and CDR2 SQIVND (reference sequence). The ends were cut back, 4 bases at V and 2 bases at J, with 12 bases in the middle. CDR3 sequence: CASSTSVGAYEQYF. CDR3 DNA: TGTGCCAGTAGTACCAGCGTCGGAGCCTACGAGCAGTACTTC.

The chain carries TRBV5-1 and TRBJ2-2; 9 bases are a match to TRBD1. This CDR3 comprises 16 residues. Germline CDR1 and CDR2: SGHRS and YFSETQ. Trimming at V came to 4 bases and at J to 4 bases, leaving 8 bases not matched to a gene. CDR3 sequence: CASSTYRGRGTGELFF. The CDR3 DNA reads as TGCGCCAGCAGCACCTACAGGGGGCGGGGCACCGGGGAGCTGTTTTTT.

The chain carries TRBV7-9 and TRBJ2-3, with 14 bases fitting TRBD2. V lost 5 bases to trimming and J lost 4 bases; unmatched junction nucleotides: 8. Germline CDR1 reads SEHNR; CDR2 reads FQNEAQ (reference sequence). The length of the CDR3 is 17 residues. CDR3 coding DNA: TGTGCCAGCAGCCCTGGACTAGCGGGAGGAGGCGCAGATACGCAGTATTTT. Its protein product is CASSPGLAGGGADTQYF.

The rearrangement links TRBV6-1 to TRBJ2-7, with D perhaps TRBD2 (5 bases). The CDR3 consists of 13 residues. Germline CDR1 is MNHNS and CDR2 is SASEGT. Trimming stripped 2 bases from V and 6 bases from J, with 11 bases between. DNA of the CDR3: TGTGCCAGCAGTGAATTCGAGGGCGGCGAGCAGTACTTC. Translated, it gives CASSEFEGGEQYF.

As to this clone: Other nucleotide sequences in the sample specify the same CDR3. The genes are TRBV27 and TRBJ2-7; no reliable D call. Germline-derived CDR1 and CDR2 are MNHEY and SMNVEV (reference sequence). This CDR3 region has 13 residues. With 0 bases removed from V and 1 base from J, the gap between germline ends came to 4 bases. CDR3 sequence reads: CASSLSPSYEQYF. The CDR3 region has the DNA TGTGCCAGCAGTTTATCCCCGTCCTACGAGCAGTACTTC.

This clone has a handful of counts. The chain links TRBV9 to TRBJ2-3, with D maybe TRBD2 (6 bases). The CDR3 has 14 residues. The germline CDR1 and CDR2 sequences are SGDLS and YYNGEE. The V end was cut by 4 bases, the J end by 2 bases, with 11 bases between. Here the CDR3 DNA reads TGTGCCAGCAGCTTCCGGGACTTCACAGATACGCAGTATTTT. It encodes CASSFRDFTDTQYF.

This chain joins TRBV29-1 and TRBJ2-1, with TRBD2 matching over 8 bases. This CDR3 has 14 amino acids. Trimming removed 2 bases from V and 7 bases from J; junction bases left unmatched: 7. Germline V CDR1 and CDR2: SQVTM, ANQGSEA. DNA for the CDR3: TGCAGCGTTGAACTCAGCGGGGGTTTAAATGAGCAGTTCTTC. As protein: CSVELSGGLNEQFF.

The chain carries TRBV5-1 and TRBJ1-1, with D tentatively TRBD1 (5 bases). Germline values: CDR1 SGHRS, CDR2 YFSETQ. The V end lost 8 bases, the J end lost 4 bases, and 15 bases lay between the germline ends. CDR3 length: 13 amino acids. The CDR3 region has the DNA TGCGCCAGTAAAGGTATCAGGGTCACTGAAGCTTTCTTT. Translating it yields CASKGIRVTEAFF.

Notes on this clone: The same CDR3 can be traced to other DNA sequences in this sample. V gene TRBV5-1 combines with J gene TRBJ2-1; 9 bases fit TRBD2. CDR1 is SGHRS, CDR2 YFSETQ, per germline. This CDR3 region has 14 residues. V lost 4 bases and J lost 8; bases outside the gene matches: 7. In nucleotides, the CDR3 is TGCGCCAGCAGCGCTGGGACTAGCCTCTATGAGCAGTTCTTC. Its translation is CASSAGTSLYEQFF.

The chain combines TRBV30 with TRBJ2-7; TRBD2 matches 7 bases. After removal of 8 bases from V and 0 bases from J, the junction contained 7 bases not matched to a gene. From germline, CDR1 is GTSNPN and CDR2 SVGIG (reference sequence). The CDR3 covers 13 residues. The CDR3 bases are TGTGCCGGAGCCCCGGGGGGCTCCTACGAGCAGTACTTC. It yields the protein CAGAPGGSYEQYF.

The chain is built from TRBV5-1 and TRBJ2-7, with 9 bases fitting TRBD1. Germline V lookup: CDR1 SGHRS, CDR2 YFSETQ. The V and J ends lost 0 bases and 3 bases, in that order; junction bases with no gene match: 7. This CDR3 has 16 amino acids. CDR3 DNA sequence: TGCGCCAGCAGCTTGGGGGGACAGGGTGGTATCTACGAGCAGTACTTC. The encoded protein is CASSLGGQGGIYEQYF. The variable domain in full, with the rest retrieved from reference TRBV5-1 and TRBJ2-7, is KAGVTQTPRYLIKTRGQQVTLSCSPISGHRSVSWYQQTPGQGLQFLFEYFSETQRNKGNFPGRFSGRQFSNSRSEMNVSTLELGDSALYLCASSLGGQGGIYEQYFGPGTRLTVT.